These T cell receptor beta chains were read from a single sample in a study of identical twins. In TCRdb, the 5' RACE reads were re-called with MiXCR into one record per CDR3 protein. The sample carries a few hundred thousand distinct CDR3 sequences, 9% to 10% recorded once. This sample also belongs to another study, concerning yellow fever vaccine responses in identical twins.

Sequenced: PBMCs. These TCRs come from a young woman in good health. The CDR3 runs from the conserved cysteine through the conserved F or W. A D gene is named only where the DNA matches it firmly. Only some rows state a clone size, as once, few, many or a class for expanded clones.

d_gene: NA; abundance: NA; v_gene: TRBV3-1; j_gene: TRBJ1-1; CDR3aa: CASSQGGALGTEAFF
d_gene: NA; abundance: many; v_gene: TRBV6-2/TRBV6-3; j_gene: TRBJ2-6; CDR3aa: CASSYDPTRSGANVLTF
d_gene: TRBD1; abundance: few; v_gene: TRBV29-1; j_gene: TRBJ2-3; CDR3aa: CSGQEGGPSTDTQYF
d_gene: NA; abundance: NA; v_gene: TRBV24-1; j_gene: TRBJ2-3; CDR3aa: CATSSRTGSTQYF
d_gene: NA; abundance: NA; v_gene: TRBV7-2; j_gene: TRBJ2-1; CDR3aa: CASSRQVSSYNEQFF
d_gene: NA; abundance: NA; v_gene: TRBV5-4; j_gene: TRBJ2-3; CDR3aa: CASSPRPPATDTQYF
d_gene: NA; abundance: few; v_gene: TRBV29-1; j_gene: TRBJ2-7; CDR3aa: CSVGGASGHEQYF
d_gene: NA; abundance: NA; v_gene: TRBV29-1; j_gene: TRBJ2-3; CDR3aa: CSVELGGSSFTDTQYF
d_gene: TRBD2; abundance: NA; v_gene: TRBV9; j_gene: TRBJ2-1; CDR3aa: CASSVGVSGRYEQFF
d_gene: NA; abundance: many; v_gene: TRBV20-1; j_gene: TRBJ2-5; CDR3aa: CSAPDALVIQETQYF
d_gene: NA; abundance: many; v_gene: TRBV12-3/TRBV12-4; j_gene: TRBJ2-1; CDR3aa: CASRERQGRGYNEQFF
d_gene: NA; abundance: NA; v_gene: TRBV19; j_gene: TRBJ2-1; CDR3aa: CASSIPPLRNNEQFF
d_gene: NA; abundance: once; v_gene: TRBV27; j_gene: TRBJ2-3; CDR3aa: CASSLGIADTQYF
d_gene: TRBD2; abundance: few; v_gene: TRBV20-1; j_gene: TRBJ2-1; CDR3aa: CSARDIAGSYNEQFF
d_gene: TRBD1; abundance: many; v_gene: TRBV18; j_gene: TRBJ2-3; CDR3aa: CASSPTGGSQTDTQYF
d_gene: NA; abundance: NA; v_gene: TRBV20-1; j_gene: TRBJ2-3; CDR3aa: CSARKAPDTQYF
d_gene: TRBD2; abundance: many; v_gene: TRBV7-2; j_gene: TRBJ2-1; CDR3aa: CASRTAGGDEQFF
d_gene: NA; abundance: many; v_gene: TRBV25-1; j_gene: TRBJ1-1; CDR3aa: CASSDSQSGGEAFF
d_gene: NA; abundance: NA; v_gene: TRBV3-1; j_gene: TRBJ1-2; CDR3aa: CASSQDITATGYGYTF
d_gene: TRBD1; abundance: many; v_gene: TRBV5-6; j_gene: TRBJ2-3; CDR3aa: CASSFFDRVGDTQYF
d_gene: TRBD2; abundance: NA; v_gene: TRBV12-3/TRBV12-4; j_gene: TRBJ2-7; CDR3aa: CASTLAGGDYEQYF
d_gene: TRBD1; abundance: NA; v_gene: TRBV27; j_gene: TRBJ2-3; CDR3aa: CASSKAGGGMQYF
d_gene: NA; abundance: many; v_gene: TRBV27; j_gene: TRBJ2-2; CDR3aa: CASSFPGELFF
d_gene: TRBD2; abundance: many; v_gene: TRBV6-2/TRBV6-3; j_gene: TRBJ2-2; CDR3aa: CASSYGTSITNTGELFF
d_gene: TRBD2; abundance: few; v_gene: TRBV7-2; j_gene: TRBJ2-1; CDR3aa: CASTLKLGLNDNEQFF
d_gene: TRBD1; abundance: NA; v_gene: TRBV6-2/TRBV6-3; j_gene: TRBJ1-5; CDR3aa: CASWDRLNQPQHF
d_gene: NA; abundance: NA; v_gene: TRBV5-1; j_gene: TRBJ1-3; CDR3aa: CASSPREGGSGNTIYF
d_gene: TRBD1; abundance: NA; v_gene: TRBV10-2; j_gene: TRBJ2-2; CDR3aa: CASSEPRDRDTGELFF
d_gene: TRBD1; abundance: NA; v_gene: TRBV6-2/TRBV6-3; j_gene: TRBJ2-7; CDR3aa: CASSPRFDRVYYEQYF
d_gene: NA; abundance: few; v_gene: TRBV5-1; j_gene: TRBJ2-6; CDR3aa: CASSLERTGANVLTF
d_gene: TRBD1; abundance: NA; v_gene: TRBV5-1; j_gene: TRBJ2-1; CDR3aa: CASSYDRGANEQFF
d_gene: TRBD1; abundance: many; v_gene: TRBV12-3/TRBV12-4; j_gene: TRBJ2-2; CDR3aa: CASSLTGAFGELFF
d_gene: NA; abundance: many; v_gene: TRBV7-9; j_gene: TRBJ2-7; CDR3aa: CASSPGYQQYF
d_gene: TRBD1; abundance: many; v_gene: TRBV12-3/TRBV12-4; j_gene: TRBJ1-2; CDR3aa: CASSPWGRGGLHGYTF
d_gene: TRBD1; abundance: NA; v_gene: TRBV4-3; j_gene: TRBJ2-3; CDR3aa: CASSQVQGASDTQYF
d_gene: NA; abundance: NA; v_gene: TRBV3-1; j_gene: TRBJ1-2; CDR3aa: CASSQDSGQGEFHGYTF
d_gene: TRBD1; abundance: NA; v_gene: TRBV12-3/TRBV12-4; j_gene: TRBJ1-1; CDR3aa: CASSLQGALDTEAFF
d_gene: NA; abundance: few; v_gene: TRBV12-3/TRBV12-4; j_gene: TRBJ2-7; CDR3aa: CASSLFGQRHYF
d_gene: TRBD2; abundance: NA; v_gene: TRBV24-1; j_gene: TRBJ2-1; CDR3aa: CATSDPGGRLPYNEQFF
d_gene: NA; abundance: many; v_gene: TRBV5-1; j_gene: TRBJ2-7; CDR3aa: CASSEDPMYEQYF
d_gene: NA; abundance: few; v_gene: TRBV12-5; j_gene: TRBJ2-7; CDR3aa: CASGPPLGRDRAYEQYF
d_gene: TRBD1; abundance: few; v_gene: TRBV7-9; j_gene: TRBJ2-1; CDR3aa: CASSQRRTGGAYNEQFF
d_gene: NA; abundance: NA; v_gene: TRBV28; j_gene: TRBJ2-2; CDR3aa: CASSVFRGNTGELFF
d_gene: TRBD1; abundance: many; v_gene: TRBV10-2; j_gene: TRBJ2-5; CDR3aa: CASTRGQQETQYF
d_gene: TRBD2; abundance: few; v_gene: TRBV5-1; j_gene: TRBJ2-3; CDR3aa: CASSQTSSGFSTDTQYF
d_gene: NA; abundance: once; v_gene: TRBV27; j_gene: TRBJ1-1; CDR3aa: CASSSGSMNTEAFF
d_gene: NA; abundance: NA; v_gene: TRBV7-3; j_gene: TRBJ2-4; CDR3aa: CASSLGPGSADKNIQYF
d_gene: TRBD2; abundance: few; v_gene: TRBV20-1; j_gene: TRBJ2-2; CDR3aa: CSARALAGVTTGELFF
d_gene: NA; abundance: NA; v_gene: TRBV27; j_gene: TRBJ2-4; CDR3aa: CASSDRENNKNIQYF
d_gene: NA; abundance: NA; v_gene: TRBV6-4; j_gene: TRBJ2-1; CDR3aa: CASSDVGIGHEQFF